This is a list of T cell receptor beta chains from one sample in a study of CD8 T cells in ankylosing spondylitis. TCRdb reprocessed the 5' RACE reads with MiXCR, giving one entry per CDR3 protein. The repertoire has around 890,000 distinct CDR3 sequences, 12% of them found once; the top ten carry 0.51%. The sample was blood, either unsorted or a sorted T cell fraction (not recorded which). Receptors were obtained from a male donor with ankylosing spondylitis. Each CDR3 is given with its conserved first and last residue. Fields, in order: V gene, CDR3 protein.

TRBV7-2,CASSKGSANTEAFF
TRBV20-1,CSARDMGRSNEQFF
TRBV7-2,CASSSLGINQPQHF
TRBV2,CASSGDMNTEAFF
TRBV6-2/TRBV6-3,CASRPRVNPGNEQFF
TRBV20-1,CSALGRWARNEQFF
TRBV5-1,CASSLVETQYF
TRBV5-1,CASSLGAGTLTDTQYF
TRBV6-4,CASSEGTSGSVRFF
TRBV5-8,CASSYAMNTGELFF
TRBV5-1,CASSGGTPSETQYF
TRBV5-1,CASSARGLDAEAFF
TRBV20-1,CSARIRHGQQTQYF
TRBV11-2,CASSLNWATGGANDYEQYF
TRBV4-3,CASSQEWRETQYF
TRBV7-2,CASSPTRGSEQYF
TRBV20-1,CSARQVHSNQPQHF
TRBV7-9,CASSHRQGSTEQYF
TRBV6-2/TRBV6-3,CASSSHTSGGYNEQFF
TRBV7-2,CASSLSRDVSYEQYF
TRBV12-3/TRBV12-4,CASSLAGTGYTF
TRBV18,CASSLAAGYTEAFF
TRBV6-5,CASSYSPYVNEQFF
TRBV2,CASSEPQNEQFF
TRBV20-1,CRAGAGNYGYTF
TRBV4-3,CASSPWLAGEGEQFF
TRBV20-1,CSARAKGAGGWETQYF
TRBV7-2,CASSLARLTSGGLSPDTQYF
TRBV7-2,CASSFRTSEDYEQYF
TRBV6-1,CASSRRESGYEQYF
TRBV6-6,CASSPRDNQPQHF
TRBV12-3/TRBV12-4,CASSYRGGHEQYF
TRBV5-5,CASSPDRRNEKLFF
TRBV20-1,CSAIRRADFYGYTF
TRBV7-2,CASSSRRGGQNTEAFF
TRBV5-1,CASSFNPTDTQYF
TRBV6-5,CASSYGSRIRRVGYTF
TRBV10-1,CASSSPSRTQETQYF
TRBV15,CATSRDRLSAGGQFF
TRBV6-6,CASSDLGSYGYTF
TRBV11-1,CASSPKRGTSTDTQYF
TRBV5-8,CASSLMSGGANEQYF
TRBV29-1,CSVERRQDTEAFF
TRBV28,CASSLGSALNQPQHF
TRBV20-1,CSAYDGSNQPQHF
TRBV7-2,CASSPEGGTGGYTF
TRBV20-1,CSSIPPGKVENEQFF
TRBV30,CAWRLQANTEAFF
TRBV4-2,CASSQEVGFTDTQYF
TRBV5-1,CASSPRHRETQYF
TRBV7-2,CASSPRTSGLTDTQYF
TRBV28,CASSSYRSEQYF
TRBV27,CASSRRDRGSSSYGYTF
TRBV15,CATSRVGYEQYF
TRBV12-2,CASRLVNWTGGPGIQYF